This passage covers 7 T cell receptor beta chains from one sample sequenced in a study of Graves' ophthalmopathy and Graves' hyperthyroidism. Researchers took RNA transcripts and amplified TCR beta CDR3 regions from them. In the first round, RT-PCR was carried out with HTBI primers, and a multiplex PCR formed the second round. TCRdb reanalysed the multiplex PCR reads using MiXCR and keeps one entry per CDR3 protein. The sample lists around 660,000 distinct CDR3 sequences; just over 40% were seen once. Sequences were obtained from peripheral blood. The receptors originated from an adult man with Graves' ophthalmopathy.

This clonotype was detected only a few times. The chain couples TRBV4-1 to TRBJ2-7; D unresolved. The length of the CDR3 is 16 residues. Germline V gene lookup returns CDR1 MGHRA and CDR2 YSYEKL. Trimming stripped 4 bases from V and 3 bases from J, with 19 bases between. The CDR3 region is CASSLDQAIAGYEQYF. In nucleotides, the CDR3 is TGCGCCAGCAGCCTCGACCAGGCCATCGCCGGCTACGAGCAGTACTTC.

The rearrangement links TRBV16 to TRBJ1-2; 7 bases align to TRBD1. J lost 2 bases, V lost 8 bases, and 5 bases had no gene match. CDR1 is KGHSY and CDR2 is FQNENV in the germline V gene. CDR3 size: 13 residues. CDR3 loop: CASFRDSNYGYTF. CDR3 nucleotide sequence: TGTGCCAGCTTCCGGGACAGCAACTATGGCTACACCTTC.

The table lists this clonotype with a few counts. V gene TRBV2 combines with J gene TRBJ1-1; TRBD1 is a possible D gene (5 bases). Germline values: CDR1 SNHLY, CDR2 FYNNEI. Trimming stripped 5 bases from V and 1 base from J, with 14 bases between. The CDR3 runs 15 residues. CDR3 nucleotides: TGTGCCAGCAGTTACTCAGGGACGGCGAACACTGAAGCTTTCTTT. This gives the protein CASSYSGTANTEAFF.

This clonotype has a count of ten or more. The chain combines TRBV7-2 with TRBJ2-7, with 7 bases lining up with TRBD2. This CDR3 spans 14 amino acids. CDR1 and CDR2 from the germline V gene are SGHTA and FQGNSA. The ends lost 6 bases at V and 0 bases at J; junction bases unmatched: 5. This CDR3 is CASRLGGSSYEQYF. The CDR3 DNA reads TGTGCCAGCAGGTTGGGGGGGAGCTCCTACGAGCAGTACTTC.

At least ten counts were recorded for this clonotype. The gene calls are TRBV14 and TRBJ2-2, with 8 bases identical to TRBD2. The J segment lost 8 bases and the V segment lost 6 bases, leaving 8 bases of the junction unmatched. Germline loops: CDR1 SGHDN, CDR2 FVKESK. The CDR3 is 14 residues long. The CDR3 DNA reads as TGTGCCAGCAGAAGGACTAGCCGCTCAGGGGAGCTGTTTTTT. This encodes CASRRTSRSGELFF.

The table lists this clonotype with many counts. This chain uses TRBV7-6 with TRBJ1-4; D is unclear. The CDR3 contains 14 residues. V was shortened by 2 bases and J by 3 bases, with 7 bases between the two germline ends. Germline-derived CDR1 and CDR2 are SGHVS and FNYEAQ. In DNA form, the CDR3 reads TGTGCCAGCAGCTTACGAGCATCTAATGAAAAACTGTTTTTT. Translating it yields CASSLRASNEKLFF.

With respect to this clonotype: Being one base from a much bigger clone, this may be a read error. The V and J genes are TRBV7-8 and TRBJ2-2; perhaps TRBD2 as D (6 bases). The CDR3 totals 15 residues. Per the germline V gene, CDR1 is SGHVS and CDR2 is FQNEAQ. The CDR3 spells CASSPRGSDTEELFF. The CDR3 DNA follows: TGTGCCAGCTCTCCCCGGGGGAGCGACACCGAGGAGCTGTTTTTT.